This TCR beta chain was sequenced in a study of CD8 T cells in ankylosing spondylitis. Broader study findings: Earlier reports found some motif variants in synovial fluid and blood in reactive arthritis.

V lost 0 bases, J lost 2 bases, and 12 bases lay in between. CDR3 length: 16 amino acids. In germline, CDR1 is MNHEY, CDR2 SVGAGI. This clonotype occurred many times. Antigen specificity is unknown. TCRdb reprocessed the 5' RACE reads via MiXCR and lists one record per CDR3 protein. The sample contains hundreds of thousands of distinct CDR3 sequences, around a quarter of which appear only once. The sequence came from a male donor with ankylosing spondylitis or in good health (not recorded which). The chain joins TRBV6-5 to TRBJ2-3; no definite D call. The sample was blood, either unsorted or a sorted T cell fraction (not recorded which). Written as DNA, the CDR3 is TGTGCCAGCAGTTACTCACTCCGGGCCCCCACAGATACGCAGTATTTT. This sequence encodes CASSYSLRAPTDTQYF.